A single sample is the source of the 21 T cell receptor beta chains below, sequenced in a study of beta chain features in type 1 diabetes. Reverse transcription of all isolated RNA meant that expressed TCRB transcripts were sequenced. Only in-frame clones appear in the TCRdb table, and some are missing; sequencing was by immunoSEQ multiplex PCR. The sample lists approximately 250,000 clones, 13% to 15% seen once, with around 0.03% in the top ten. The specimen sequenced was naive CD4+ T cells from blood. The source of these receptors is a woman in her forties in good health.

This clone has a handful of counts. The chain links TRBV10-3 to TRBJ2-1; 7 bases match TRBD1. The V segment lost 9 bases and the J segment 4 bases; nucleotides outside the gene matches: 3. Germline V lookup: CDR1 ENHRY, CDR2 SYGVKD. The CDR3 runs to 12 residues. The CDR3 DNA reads TGTGCCATGGGACAGCAATACAATGAGCAGTTCTTC. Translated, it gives CAMGQQYNEQFF.

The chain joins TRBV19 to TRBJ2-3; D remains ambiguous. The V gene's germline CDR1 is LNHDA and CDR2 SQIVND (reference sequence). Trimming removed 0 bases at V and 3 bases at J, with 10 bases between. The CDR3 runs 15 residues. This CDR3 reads CASSIETRRTDTQYF. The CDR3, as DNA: TGTGCCAGTAGTATAGAAACACGGAGAACAGATACGCAGTATTTT.

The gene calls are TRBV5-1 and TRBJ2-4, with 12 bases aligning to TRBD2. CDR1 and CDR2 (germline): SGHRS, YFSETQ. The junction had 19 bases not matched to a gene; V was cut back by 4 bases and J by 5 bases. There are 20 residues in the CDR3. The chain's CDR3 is CASSPNHRPSGGAWENIQYF. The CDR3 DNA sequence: TGCGCCAGCAGCCCGAACCATCGTCCTAGCGGGGGGGCGTGGGAAAACATTCAGTACTTC.

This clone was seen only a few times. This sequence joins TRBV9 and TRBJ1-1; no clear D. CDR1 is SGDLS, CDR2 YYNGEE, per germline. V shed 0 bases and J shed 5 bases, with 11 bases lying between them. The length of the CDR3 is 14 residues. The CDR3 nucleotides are TGTGCCAGCAGCGTAGACCACGGTAAAACTGAAGCTTTCTTT. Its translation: CASSVDHGKTEAFF.

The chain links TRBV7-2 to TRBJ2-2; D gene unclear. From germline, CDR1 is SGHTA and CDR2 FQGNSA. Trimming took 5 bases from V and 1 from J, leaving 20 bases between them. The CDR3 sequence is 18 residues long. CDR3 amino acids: CASSQNTDLLGNTGELFF. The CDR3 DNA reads TGTGCCAGCAGCCAAAATACCGACTTGCTGGGGAACACCGGGGAGCTGTTTTTT.

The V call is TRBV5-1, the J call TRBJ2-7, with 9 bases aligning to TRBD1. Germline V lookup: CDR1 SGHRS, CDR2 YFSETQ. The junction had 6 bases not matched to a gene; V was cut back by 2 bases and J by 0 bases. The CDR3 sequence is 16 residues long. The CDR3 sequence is CASSLQGASSSYEQYF. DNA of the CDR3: TGCGCCAGCAGCTTACAGGGGGCCTCCAGCTCCTACGAGCAGTACTTC.

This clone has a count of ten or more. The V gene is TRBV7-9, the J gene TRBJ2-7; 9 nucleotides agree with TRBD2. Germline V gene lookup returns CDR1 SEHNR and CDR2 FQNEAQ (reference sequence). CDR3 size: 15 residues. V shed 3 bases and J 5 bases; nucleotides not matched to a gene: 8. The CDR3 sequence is CASSFGASGEDEQYF. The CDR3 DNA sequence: TGTGCCAGCAGCTTTGGTGCTAGCGGGGAAGACGAGCAGTACTTC.

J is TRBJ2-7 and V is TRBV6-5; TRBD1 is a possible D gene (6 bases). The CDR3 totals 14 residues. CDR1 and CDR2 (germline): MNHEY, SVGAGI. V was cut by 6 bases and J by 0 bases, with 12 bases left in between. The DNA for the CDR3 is TGTGCCAGCAGCCGACAGGACGCCTCCTACGAGCAGTACTTC. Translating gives CASSRQDASYEQYF.

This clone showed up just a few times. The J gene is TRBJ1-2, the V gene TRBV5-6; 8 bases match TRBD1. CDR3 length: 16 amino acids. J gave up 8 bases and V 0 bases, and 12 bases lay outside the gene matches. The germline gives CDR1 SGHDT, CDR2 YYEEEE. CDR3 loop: CASSLERGGTGLGYTF. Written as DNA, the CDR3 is TGTGCCAGCAGCTTGGAACGGGGTGGGACAGGCTTAGGCTACACCTTC.

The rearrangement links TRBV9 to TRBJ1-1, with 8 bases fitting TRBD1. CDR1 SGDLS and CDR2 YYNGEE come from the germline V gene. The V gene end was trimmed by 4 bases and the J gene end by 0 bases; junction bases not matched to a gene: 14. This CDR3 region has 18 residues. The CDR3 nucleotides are TGTGCCAGCAGCCTTATGAGGGAGACAGGGGTCGTGAACACTGAAGCTTTCTTT. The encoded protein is CASSLMRETGVVNTEAFF.

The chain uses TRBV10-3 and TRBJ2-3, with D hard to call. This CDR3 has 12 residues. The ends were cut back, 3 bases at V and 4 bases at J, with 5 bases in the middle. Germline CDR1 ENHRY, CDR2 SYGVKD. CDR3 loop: CAISDRSDTQYF. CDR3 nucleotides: TGTGCCATCAGTGACAGATCAGATACGCAGTATTTT.

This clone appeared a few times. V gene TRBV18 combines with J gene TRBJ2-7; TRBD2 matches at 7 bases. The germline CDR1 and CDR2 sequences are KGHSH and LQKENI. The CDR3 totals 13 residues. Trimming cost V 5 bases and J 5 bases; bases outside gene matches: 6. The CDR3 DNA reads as TGTGCCAGCTCAACTAGCGAAGGCGACGAGCAGTACTTC. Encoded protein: CASSTSEGDEQYF. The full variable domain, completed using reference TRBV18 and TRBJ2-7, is NAGVMQNPRHLVRRRGQEARLRCSPMKGHSHVYWYRQLPEEGLKFMVYLQKENIIDESGMPKERFSAEFPKEGPSILRIQQVVRGDSAAYFCASSTSEGDEQYFGPGTRLTVT.

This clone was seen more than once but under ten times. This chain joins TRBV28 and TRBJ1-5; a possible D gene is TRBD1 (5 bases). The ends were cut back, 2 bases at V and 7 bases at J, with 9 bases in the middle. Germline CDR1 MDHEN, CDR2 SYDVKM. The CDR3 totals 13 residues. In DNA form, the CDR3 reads TGTGCCAGCAGTTTACTAGGGGCGCAGCCCCAGCATTTT. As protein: CASSLLGAQPQHF.

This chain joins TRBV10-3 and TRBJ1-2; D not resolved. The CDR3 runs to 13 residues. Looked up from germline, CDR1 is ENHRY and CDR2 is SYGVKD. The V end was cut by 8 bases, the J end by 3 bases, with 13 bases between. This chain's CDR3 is CAIRAQAHYGYTF. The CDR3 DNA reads TGTGCCATCCGAGCTCAGGCGCACTATGGCTACACCTTC.

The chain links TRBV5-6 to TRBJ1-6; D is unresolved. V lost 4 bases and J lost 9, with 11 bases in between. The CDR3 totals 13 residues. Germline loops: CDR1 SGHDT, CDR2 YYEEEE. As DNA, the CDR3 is TGTGCCAGCAGCCGGAGTCGAGGTTCACCCCTCCACTTT. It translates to CASSRSRGSPLHF.

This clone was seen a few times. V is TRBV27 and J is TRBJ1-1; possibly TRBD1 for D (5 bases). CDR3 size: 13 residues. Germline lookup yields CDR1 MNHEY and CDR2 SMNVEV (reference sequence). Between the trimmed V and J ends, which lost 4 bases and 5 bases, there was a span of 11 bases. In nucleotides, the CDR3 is TGTGCCAGCAGTTCCCTTCAGGGAACTGAAGCTTTCTTT. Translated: CASSSLQGTEAFF.

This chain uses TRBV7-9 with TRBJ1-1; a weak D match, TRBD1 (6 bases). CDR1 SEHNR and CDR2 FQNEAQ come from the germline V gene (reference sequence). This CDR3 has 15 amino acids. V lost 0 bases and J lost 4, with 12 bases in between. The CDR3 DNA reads TGTGCCAGCAGCTTAGCGGGGGGGCGGGGCACTGAAGCTTTCTTT. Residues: CASSLAGGRGTEAFF.

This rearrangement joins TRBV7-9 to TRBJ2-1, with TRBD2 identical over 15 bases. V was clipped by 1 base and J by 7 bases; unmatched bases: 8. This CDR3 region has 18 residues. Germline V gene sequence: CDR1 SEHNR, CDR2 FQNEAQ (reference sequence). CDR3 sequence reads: CASSLEARTSGGVNEQFF. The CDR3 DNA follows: TGTGCCAGCAGCTTAGAGGCTCGGACTAGCGGGGGGGTTAATGAGCAGTTCTTC.

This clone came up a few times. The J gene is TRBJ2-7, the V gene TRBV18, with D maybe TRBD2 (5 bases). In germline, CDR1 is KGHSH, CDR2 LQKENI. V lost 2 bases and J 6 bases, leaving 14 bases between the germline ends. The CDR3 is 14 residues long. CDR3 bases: TGTGCCAGCTCACCAACATCTAGCTCGGTCGAGCAGTACTTC. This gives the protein CASSPTSSSVEQYF.

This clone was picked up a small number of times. CDR3: CASSELWTGEAREQFF. The CDR3 DNA reads as TGTGCCAGCAGTGAGCTATGGACAGGGGAGGCGCGGGAGCAGTTCTTC. The V gene is TRBV6-1, the J gene TRBJ2-1; 9 bases are a match to TRBD1. Germline loops: CDR1 MNHNS, CDR2 SASEGT. V shed 3 bases and J 10 bases; nucleotides not matched to a gene: 13. The CDR3 sequence is 16 residues long.

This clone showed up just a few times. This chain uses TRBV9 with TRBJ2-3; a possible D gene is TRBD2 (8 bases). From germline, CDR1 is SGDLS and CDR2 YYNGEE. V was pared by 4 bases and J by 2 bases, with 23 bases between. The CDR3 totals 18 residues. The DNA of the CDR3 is TGTGCCAGCAGCCAGGGGGGCGCGGGGGGCCTTACCACAGATACGCAGTATTTT. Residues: CASSQGGAGGLTTDTQYF.